This entry lists 25 T cell receptor beta chains sequenced from one sample in a study of Ad26.COV2.S vaccination and SARS-CoV-2 variants. Clones were sequenced by immunoSEQ multiplex PCR, and TCRdb holds only the in-frame ones, with some missing. The sample lists about 440,000 clones; 80% to 95% were seen once. The treatment denotes: around 19 received Ad26.COV2.S at low or high dose, single or two shots; five or six received placebo; per-sample allocation not given. Day 63 following the first vaccine or placebo injection was when the samples were taken. Source: peripheral blood, taken in a trial of Ad26.COV2.S vaccine versus placebo. The source of these receptors is a person aged 18-65 years who received the Ad26.COV2.S COVID-19 vaccine or a placebo.

V gene TRBV11-3 combines with J gene TRBJ2-4, with TRBD1 as a possible D gene (6 bases). Trimming pared 1 base from V and 8 bases from J, leaving 12 bases between. The CDR3 consists of 14 residues. CDR1 and CDR2 (germline): SGHNT, YENEEA. The CDR3 coding sequence is TGTGCCAGCAGCTTAGGGGGGCCCGCGCACATTCAGTACTTC. This codes for CASSLGGPAHIQYF.

This chain uses TRBV6-5 with TRBJ2-2; TRBD1 might be the D (5 bases). V dropped 2 bases and J dropped 0 bases, with 7 bases sitting between them. CDR3 length: 15 residues. Germline-derived CDR1 and CDR2 are MNHEY and SVGAGI. CDR3 protein: CASSYTGPNTGELFF. DNA of the CDR3: TGTGCCAGCAGTTACACAGGACCGAACACCGGGGAGCTGTTTTTT.

The sample holds one count of this clone. The chain is built from TRBV27 and TRBJ2-3, with 9 bases matching TRBD2. Per the germline V gene, CDR1 is MNHEY and CDR2 is SMNVEV (reference sequence). This CDR3 contains 13 residues. Trimming took 11 bases from V and 1 from J; bases not matched to a gene: 4. In DNA, the CDR3 is TGTGCCGCGCGGACTAGCGGCACAGATACGCAGTATTTT. This gives the protein CAARTSGTDTQYF.

The genes are TRBV28 and TRBJ1-1; D is unresolved. Per the germline V gene, CDR1 is MDHEN and CDR2 is SYDVKM. V was shortened by 8 bases and J by 1 base, with 14 bases between the two germline ends. The length of the CDR3 is 14 residues. The CDR3 DNA reads as TGTGCCAGCCAAGTCCAGAGTGAGAACACTGAAGCTTTCTTT. It codes for CASQVQSENTEAFF.

CDR3 sequence (DNA): TGTGCCAGCAGCGTAGACGGACTAGCGGGAGTTCTAGACGAGCAGTACTTC. Amino acids: CASSVDGLAGVLDEQYF. The chain uses TRBV9 and TRBJ2-7; 13 bases are shared with TRBD2. The germline CDR1 and CDR2 sequences are SGDLS and YYNGEE. V shed 0 bases and J 5 bases; nucleotides not matched to a gene: 8. The CDR3 covers 17 residues. The full variable domain, its missing parts supplied by reference TRBV9 and TRBJ2-7, is DSGVTQTPKHLITATGQRVTLRCSPRSGDLSVYWYQQSLDQGLQFLIQYYNGEERAKGNILERFSAQQFPDLHSELNLSSLELGDSALYFCASSVDGLAGVLDEQYFGPGTRLTVT.

The rearrangement uses TRBV15 and TRBJ2-1; 8 bases agree with TRBD2. The CDR3 runs 16 residues. V shed 8 bases and J 2 bases; nucleotides not matched to a gene: 11. Germline CDR1 is LNHNV and CDR2 is YYDKDF (reference sequence). The CDR3 region has the DNA TGTGCCACCGGAGTGGAGGCTAGCGGGCCCTACAATGAGCAGTTCTTC. Its translation: CATGVEASGPYNEQFF.

The V gene is TRBV6-6, the J gene TRBJ2-1; 9 bases match TRBD2. The CDR3 has 13 amino acids. Losses at the gene ends were 6 bases for V and 10 bases for J; bases not matched to a gene: 7. Per germline, CDR1 MNHNY and CDR2 SVGAGI (reference sequence). The CDR3 sequence is CASSHSTSGEQFF. For the CDR3, the DNA is TGTGCCAGCAGCCACTCCACTAGCGGGGAGCAGTTCTTC.

This rearrangement joins TRBV7-2 to TRBJ2-7; TRBD2 agrees at 10 bases. V dropped 3 bases and J dropped 3; count of bases not matched to a gene: 5. Germline-derived CDR1 and CDR2 are SGHTA and FQGNSA. This CDR3 has 15 amino acids. The CDR3 sequence is CASSFDRTSGYEQYF. CDR3 nucleotides: TGTGCCAGCAGCTTCGATCGGACTAGCGGCTACGAGCAGTACTTC.

This clone occurred a few times. The V and J genes are TRBV7-9 and TRBJ2-1; no reliable D call. The germline CDR1 and CDR2 sequences are SEHNR and FQNEAQ (reference sequence). The CDR3 covers 16 residues. V was clipped by 1 base and J by 6 bases, with 16 bases between them. CDR3 in DNA: TGTGCCAGCAGCTTAGGAGAGAGTAAGACTGGCAATGAGCAGTTCTTC. Its protein product is CASSLGESKTGNEQFF.

The chain is built from TRBV7-2 and TRBJ2-2, with D unclear. V shed 7 bases and J shed 4 bases, with 7 bases lying between them. The CDR3 consists of 12 residues. CDR1 SGHTA and CDR2 FQGNSA come from the germline V gene. CDR3 sequence: CASTWGTGELFF. In nucleotides, the CDR3 is TGTGCCAGCACCTGGGGCACCGGGGAGCTGTTTTTT. Using reference TRBV7-2 and TRBJ2-2 for the parts outside the CDR3, the full variable domain is GAGVSQSPSNKVTEKGKDVELRCDPISGHTALYWYRQSLGQGLEFLIYFQGNSAPDKSGLPSDRFSAERTGGSVSTLTIQRTQQEDSAVYLCASTWGTGELFFGEGSRLTVL.

The chain has TRBV7-3 and TRBJ2-2; D gene uncertain. V was cut by 5 bases and J by 4 bases, with 11 bases left in between. This CDR3 has 14 residues. The V gene's germline CDR1 is SGHTA and CDR2 FQGTGA. The chain's CDR3 is CASSPKTSTGELFF. As DNA, the CDR3 is TGTGCCAGCAGCCCAAAGACAAGCACCGGGGAGCTGTTTTTT.

V is TRBV19 and J is TRBJ2-7; possibly TRBD1 for D (6 bases). This CDR3 spans 15 amino acids. Germline loops: CDR1 LNHDA, CDR2 SQIVND (reference sequence). V shed 5 bases and J shed 3 bases, with 17 bases lying between them. CDR3 in DNA: TGTGCCAGTAGTCCCAACCGGGACAAACTCTACGAGCAGTACTTC. It translates to CASSPNRDKLYEQYF.

The rearrangement uses TRBV6-6 and TRBJ1-1; D gene ambiguous. Germline CDR1 reads MNHNY; CDR2 reads SVGAGI (reference sequence). V lost 6 bases to trimming and J lost 2 bases, with 10 bases between them. The CDR3 extends over 13 amino acids. The DNA for the CDR3 is TGTGCCAGCAGCAGACGGCGTAACACTGAAGCTTTCTTT. Its protein product is CASSRRRNTEAFF.

The gene calls are TRBV28 and TRBJ1-6; no clear D gene. The CDR3 extends over 12 amino acids. Germline CDR1 is MDHEN and CDR2 is SYDVKM. V lost 6 bases and J 5 bases, leaving 5 bases between the germline ends. DNA for the CDR3: TGTGCCAGCAGAACCAATAATTCACCCCTCCACTTT. Protein sequence: CASRTNNSPLHF.

This clone showed up just a few times. The chain combines TRBV19 with TRBJ1-5; D might be TRBD1 (6 bases). Trimming stripped 6 bases from V and 6 bases from J, with 12 bases between. Germline V gene lookup returns CDR1 LNHDA and CDR2 SQIVND (reference sequence). The CDR3 spans 13 residues. CDR3 in amino acids: CASRPQGPQPQHF. The CDR3 coding sequence is TGTGCCAGTAGGCCTCAGGGGCCTCAGCCCCAGCATTTT.

The V gene is TRBV9, the J gene TRBJ2-1; D remains ambiguous. The V gene lost 0 bases and the J gene lost 4 bases, with 8 bases spanning the gap. The CDR3 consists of 14 residues. The germline V gene encodes CDR1 SGDLS and CDR2 YYNGEE. The CDR3 protein is CASSVELGYNEQFF. Here the CDR3 DNA reads TGTGCCAGCAGCGTAGAATTGGGTTACAATGAGCAGTTCTTC.

The count of this clone is one. The J gene is TRBJ2-5, the V gene TRBV29-1, with 9 bases identical to TRBD2. This CDR3 comprises 15 residues. CDR1 and CDR2 from the germline V gene are SQVTM and ANQGSEA. The trim removed 4 bases at V and 2 bases at J, leaving 8 bases unmatched. CDR3 DNA sequence: TGCAGCGTTGGTTTCCTAGCGGGAAATCAAGAGACCCAGTACTTC. Residues: CSVGFLAGNQETQYF.

The chain links TRBV3-1 (or the pseudogene TRBV3-2) to TRBJ2-5; D gene unclear. Per germline, CDR1 LGHDT and CDR2 YNNKEL (reference sequence). The CDR3 length is 16 residues. V lost 3 bases, J lost 5 bases, and 19 bases lay in between. CDR3 residues: CASSHRWKGSRETQYF. CDR3 sequence (DNA): TGTGCCAGCAGCCACCGCTGGAAGGGATCTCGGGAGACCCAGTACTTC.

The rearrangement links TRBV2 to TRBJ2-2; D possibly corresponds to TRBD2 (5 bases). The CDR3 extends over 17 amino acids. Trimming took off 6 bases at V and 4 bases at J, with 21 bases between the two ends. Germline V lookup: CDR1 SNHLY, CDR2 FYNNEI. The CDR3 region is CASSPDSLATGTGELFF. CDR3 bases: TGTGCCAGCAGCCCCGACTCATTAGCGACCGGCACCGGGGAGCTGTTTTTT.

This sequence joins TRBV18 and TRBJ2-7; 9 bases map to TRBD1. The CDR3 length is 15 residues. Trimming at V came to 3 bases and at J to 1 base, leaving 4 bases not matched to a gene. The germline gives CDR1 KGHSH, CDR2 LQKENI. DNA for the CDR3: TGTGCCAGCTCACCTTTCGGGACAGGGTCCTACGAGCAGTACTTC. Protein sequence: CASSPFGTGSYEQYF.

The chain carries TRBV29-1 and TRBJ1-1, with TRBD1 matching over 7 bases. The length of the CDR3 is 13 residues. V gave up 0 bases and J gave up 6 bases; unmatched junction bases: 4. CDR1 and CDR2 from the germline V gene are SQVTM and ANQGSEA. CDR3 amino acids: CSVEDHRGSEAFF. Here the CDR3 DNA reads TGCAGCGTTGAAGACCACAGGGGCTCTGAAGCTTTCTTT.

The chain employs TRBV6-1 and TRBJ2-7; 8 bases match TRBD2. The CDR3 runs 15 residues. Looked up from germline, CDR1 is MNHNS and CDR2 is SASEGT. The trim removed 3 bases at V and 1 base at J, leaving 5 bases unmatched. The CDR3 nucleotides are TGTGCCAGCAGTGAGGGCGGGAGGAGGTCCTACGAGCAGTACTTC. Protein: CASSEGGRRSYEQYF.

This CDR3 reads CASSLGRVVAGQEQFF. The CDR3, as DNA: TGCGCCAGCAGCTTGGGGAGGGTGGTAGCGGGACAAGAGCAGTTCTTC. V is TRBV5-1 and J is TRBJ2-1, with TRBD2 identical over 8 bases. Germline V gene lookup returns CDR1 SGHRS and CDR2 YFSETQ. The length of the CDR3 is 16 residues. Trimming took 0 bases from V and 10 from J; bases not matched to a gene: 12.

This clone was seen just once. The chain couples TRBV9 to TRBJ1-1, with 9 bases fitting TRBD1. Trimming cost V 5 bases and J 3 bases; bases outside gene matches: 5. CDR1 and CDR2 (germline): SGDLS, YYNGEE. This CDR3 comprises 14 residues. CDR3 bases: TGTGCCAGCAGACAGGGGGCGGGTGACACTGAAGCTTTCTTT. It translates to CASRQGAGDTEAFF. The variable domain in full, completed from reference TRBV9 and TRBJ1-1, reads DSGVTQTPKHLITATGQRVTLRCSPRSGDLSVYWYQQSLDQGLQFLIQYYNGEERAKGNILERFSAQQFPDLHSELNLSSLELGDSALYFCASRQGAGDTEAFFGQGTRLTVV.

V and J are TRBV28 and TRBJ1-6, with D perhaps matching TRBD1 (5 bases). The CDR3 loop spans 17 amino acids. Germline CDR1 and CDR2: MDHEN and SYDVKM. Trimming removed 0 bases at V and 7 bases at J, with 16 bases between. CDR3 nucleotides: TGTGCCAGCAGTTTATGGGGGCCGGGGGTGATAAATTCACCCCTCCACTTT. Protein product: CASSLWGPGVINSPLHF.